This T cell receptor (beta chain) was captured by sequencing in a study of blood T cell repertoires in COVID-19. For the study at large: Samples representing acute and convalescent COVID-19 were sourced from the United States, Italy and Spain.

Residents of 20 to 25 US areas, aged about 18 to 89 years, made up the participants. Participants' own reports of clinical history determined their cohort assignment. Germline loops: CDR1 SGDLS, CDR2 YYNGEE. V lost 7 bases and J lost 2; bases outside the gene matches: 0. The CDR3 sequence is 13 residues long. TCRdb keeps only in-frame clones here, not all; method: immunoSEQ multiplex PCR. The sample shows 110,000 to 150,000 clones, around four fifths of them seen only once. What was sequenced was PBMCs or T cells enriched from blood (not recorded which). The chain is built from TRBV9 and TRBJ1-5; TRBD1 agrees at 10 bases. This receptor was taken from a woman in her 40s who had recovered from COVID-19. The CDR3 loop is CASGTGGNQPQHF. As DNA, the CDR3 is TGTGCCAGCGGGACAGGGGGCAATCAGCCCCAGCATTTT.